This is a list of T cell receptor beta chains from one sample in a study of T cells after posttransplantation cyclophosphamide. Data came from immunoSEQ multiplex PCR; TCRdb stores just in-frame clones and leaves some out. Observed in the sample are approximately 18,000 clones, none of them singletons. Sequencing used PBMCs, obtained after allogeneic stem cell transplant with posttransplant cyclophosphamide. Receptors originate from a female patient aged 30 to 40 who received an allogeneic stem cell transplant from a related donor, was CMV-positive, and had no GVHD. Some T cells may have come from the graft donor. The CDR3 runs from the conserved cysteine through the conserved F or W. The D gene is left open where the match is weak. Clone size is stated in some rows and not others, as once, few, many or a class when expanded.

j_gene	abundance	d_gene	v_gene	CDR3aa	CDR3nt
TRBJ2-7	few	-	TRBV7-6	CASSSGISGYEQYF	TGTGCCAGCAGCTCCGGGATTTCGGGCTACGAGCAGTACTTC
TRBJ2-5	many	TRBD2	TRBV4-2	CASSQGIGGRAFETQYF	TGTGCCAGCAGCCAAGGAATAGGCGGGAGGGCCTTCGAGACCCAGTACTTC
TRBJ1-4	few	TRBD1	TRBV5-1	CARKLGAGGEKLFF	TGCGCCAGAAAGCTTGGGGCAGGGGGTGAAAAACTGTTTTTT
TRBJ1-5	many	TRBD1	TRBV7-9	CASSLWTGGWLSNQPQHF	TGTGCCAGCAGCTTATGGACAGGTGGATGGTTGAGCAATCAGCCCCAGCATTTT
TRBJ2-7	many	-	TRBV5-1	CASSLGGNGDGQYF	TGCGCCAGCAGCTTAGGGGGTAACGGGGACGGGCAGTACTTC
TRBJ1-1	medium-sized	-	TRBV7-3	CASSRTRNTEAFF	TGTGCCAGCAGCCGTACTAGGAACACTGAAGCTTTCTTT
TRBJ2-2	many	TRBD1	TRBV7-2	CASSLAGQLLASYTGELFF	TGTGCCAGCAGCTTAGCGGGACAGCTCCTTGCTTCCTACACCGGGGAGCTGTTTTTT
TRBJ2-4	many	TRBD2	TRBV11-2	CASSLVRGDRGGNIQYF	TGTGCCAGCAGCTTGGTTAGGGGGGATCGGGGGGGGAACATTCAGTACTTC
TRBJ2-3	many	TRBD1	TRBV27	CASSLYRGWTDTQYF	TGTGCCAGCAGTTTATACAGGGGTTGGACAGATACGCAGTATTTT
TRBJ2-7	many	-	TRBV28	CASSLLRYEQYF	TGTGCCAGCAGTTTATTGCGGTACGAGCAGTACTTC
TRBJ2-7	few	-	TRBV7-9	CASSLGWGPAPHEQYF	TGTGCCAGCAGCTTAGGATGGGGGCCGGCCCCTCACGAGCAGTACTTC
TRBJ1-1	many	-	TRBV5-4	CASSRNREGTEAFF	TGTGCCAGCAGCCGTAACAGGGAGGGCACTGAAGCTTTCTTT
TRBJ2-2	many	-	TRBV6-1	CASRESRSTGELFF	TGTGCCAGCAGAGAATCCCGGAGCACCGGGGAGCTGTTTTTT
TRBJ1-2	many	TRBD1	TRBV6-1	CASRGTGITYGYTF	TGTGCCAGCAGGGGGACAGGGATCACCTATGGCTACACCTTC
TRBJ2-2	many	-	TRBV5-1	CASKNTGELFF	TGCGCCAGTAAGAACACCGGGGAGCTGTTTTTT
TRBJ2-3	many	TRBD2	TRBV6-6	CASGTSGGSTDTQYF	TGTGCCAGCGGGACTAGCGGGGGAAGCACAGATACGCAGTATTTT
TRBJ2-5	few	TRBD2	TRBV5-6	CASSLLAGDEQYF	TGTGCCAGCAGCTTACTAGCGGGAGATGAGCAGTACTTC
TRBJ1-3	many	-	TRBV28	CASSLLPLLGSTGNTIYF	TGTGCCAGCAGTTTATTGCCCCTGCTAGGTAGCACTGGAAACACCATATATTTT
TRBJ2-3	many	-	TRBV7-2	CASSLYPGTDTQYF	TGTGCCAGCAGCTTATATCCGGGCACAGATACGCAGTATTTT
TRBJ2-7	many	-	TRBV19	CASSTTFPSSYEQYF	TGTGCCAGTAGTACTACTTTCCCGAGCTCCTACGAGCAGTACTTC
TRBJ2-7	many	TRBD2	TRBV9	CASSPQLAGSEQYF	TGTGCCAGCAGCCCCCAACTAGCGGGTAGCGAGCAGTACTTC
TRBJ1-5	many	-	TRBV5-6	CASSSLGMTESNQPQHF	TGTGCCAGCAGCTCCTTGGGGATGACAGAGAGCAATCAGCCCCAGCATTTT
TRBJ2-2	many	-	TRBV29-1	CSVINPQGYNTGELFF	TGCAGCGTCATTAATCCCCAGGGTTATAACACCGGGGAGCTGTTTTTT
TRBJ1-6	few	TRBD1	TRBV27	CASSWYRGPNSPLHF	TGTGCCAGCAGTTGGTACAGGGGACCAAATTCACCCCTCCACTTT
TRBJ2-7	many	-	TRBV5-1	CASSSGGAPHYEQYF	TGCGCCAGCAGCTCTGGGGGGGCCCCCCACTACGAGCAGTACTTC
TRBJ2-7	many	-	TRBV6-6	CASSAQEVYEQYF	TGTGCCAGCAGTGCGCAGGAGGTCTACGAGCAGTACTTC
TRBJ2-1	many	-	TRBV6-1	CASSLTSSYNEQFF	TGTGCCAGCAGTCTCACTAGCTCCTACAATGAGCAGTTCTTC
TRBJ2-1	many	-	TRBV5-5	CASSPLASYNEQFF	TGTGCCAGCAGCCCCTTAGCGTCCTACAATGAGCAGTTCTTC
TRBJ2-7	many	TRBD1	TRBV28	CASSFSGTGGSGGTYEQYF	TGTGCCAGCAGCTTCTCCGGGACAGGGGGTTCGGGGGGGACCTACGAGCAGTACTTC
TRBJ1-4	many	TRBD1	TRBV19	CASSTRGGTALTNEKLFF	TGTGCCAGTAGTACCCGAGGAGGGACAGCTCTAACTAATGAAAAACTGTTTTTT
TRBJ1-3	many	TRBD1	TRBV28	CASSATGTGSAGNTIYF	TGTGCCAGCAGTGCTACCGGGACAGGATCAGCTGGAAACACCATATATTTT
TRBJ2-7	many	TRBD1	TRBV7-9	CASSALAPGGRNEQYF	TGTGCCAGCAGCGCGCTAGCGCCAGGGGGCCGTAACGAGCAGTACTTC
TRBJ2-5	many	-	TRBV21-1	CASSNRGTRRTQYF	TGTGCCAGCAGCAACCGTGGGACTAGACGGACCCAGTACTTC
TRBJ2-1	many	TRBD1	TRBV19	CASTPGQGGNEQFF	TGTGCCAGTACCCCTGGACAGGGCGGGAATGAGCAGTTCTTC
TRBJ2-5	many	-	TRBV18	CASSLRDTQETQYF	TGTGCCAGCTCCCTTCGGGACACCCAAGAGACCCAGTACTTC
TRBJ1-5	many	-	TRBV2	CASSEFGNQPQHF	TGTGCCAGCAGTGAGTTCGGCAATCAGCCCCAGCATTTT
TRBJ2-1	many	TRBD2	TRBV2	CASSGLAGVGEQFF	TGTGCCAGCAGTGGCCTAGCGGGAGTGGGGGAGCAGTTCTTC
TRBJ1-4	many	TRBD1	TRBV11-1	CASSTRQGSNEKLFF	TGTGCCAGCAGCACTCGACAGGGTTCTAATGAAAAACTGTTTTTT
TRBJ1-3	many	-	TRBV9	CASSVDSGWGNTIYF	TGTGCCAGCAGCGTAGATTCCGGGTGGGGAAACACCATATATTTT
TRBJ1-4	many	-	TRBV9	CASSVGTSEAEKLFF	TGTGCCAGCAGCGTAGGGACTAGCGAGGCGGAAAAACTGTTTTTT
TRBJ1-4	many	-	TRBV14	CASSQDFGTSNEKLFF	TGTGCCAGCAGCCAAGATTTCGGGACATCAAATGAAAAACTGTTTTTT
TRBJ2-1	many	-	TRBV18	CASSPSERVNEQFF	TGTGCCAGCTCACCGAGTGAGAGGGTCAATGAGCAGTTCTTC
TRBJ1-1	many	-	TRBV19	CASNNPRVSSPGAFF	TGTGCCAGTAACAACCCTCGCGTGTCGTCGCCGGGAGCTTTCTTT
TRBJ1-6	-	-	TRBV9	CASGGTGTSPLHF	TGTGCCAGCGGCGGAACAGGGACCTCACCCCTCCACTTT
TRBJ1-4	many	TRBD1	TRBV7-8	CASSSGTGLAQGEKLFF	TGTGCCAGCAGCTCCGGGACAGGGTTGGCACAAGGTGAAAAACTGTTTTTT
TRBJ2-5	many	TRBD1	TRBV5-1	CASSLGADRVETQYF	TGCGCCAGCAGCTTGGGGGCAGACAGGGTGGAGACCCAGTACTTC
TRBJ1-6	many	TRBD1	TRBV6-5	CASSYSRDRGSPLHF	TGTGCCAGCAGTTACTCGAGGGACAGGGGTTCACCCCTCCACTTT
TRBJ2-5	many	TRBD2	TRBV7-2	CASSIGTSGRAMERETQYF	TGTGCCAGCAGCATAGGGACTAGCGGGAGGGCCATGGAACGAGAGACCCAGTACTTC
TRBJ1-1	many	-	TRBV13	CASSPQGWENTEAFF	TGTGCCAGCAGCCCCCAGGGATGGGAGAACACTGAAGCTTTCTTT
TRBJ2-3	many	TRBD2	TRBV27	CASSILLAGTDTQYF	TGTGCCAGCAGTATTTTACTAGCGGGCACAGATACGCAGTATTTT
TRBJ1-1	many	TRBD1	TRBV6-5	CASIPIDRGNTEAFF	TGTGCCAGCATCCCCATCGACAGGGGCAACACTGAAGCTTTCTTT